What follows are 11 T cell receptor beta chains derived from one specimen sequenced in a study of tumor-infiltrating lymphocytes in primary liver carcinoma. Co-extraction yielded RNA and DNA from around 20-30 mg of unsorted bulk tissue. A primer matching the constant region was used to make TCR beta cDNA from 450 to 550 ng of total RNA. Three rounds of nested multiplex PCR with slightly modified ARM-PCR produced TCR beta libraries. PCR rounds one and two used TRBV1-TRBV30 forward primers with a C-beta reverse primer for roughly 10 cycles each. TCRdb used MiXCR to reprocess the multiplex PCR reads, holding one entry per CDR3 protein. The profile shows about 190,000 distinct CDR3 sequences, about 82% of them singletons. Sequenced input: tumor tissue from primary liver carcinoma. Receptors were obtained from a man in his forties with primary liver carcinoma and hepatitis B virus infection.

This clonotype was detected a few times. A junction end diverges from the germline sequence, so it may reflect a read error. V and J are TRBV5-4 and TRBJ2-7; a weak D match, TRBD1 (5 bases). In germline, CDR1 is SGHNT, CDR2 YYREEE (reference sequence). The CDR3 covers 14 residues. CDR3 protein: CASSLGQGGYELYF. In nucleotides, the CDR3 is TGTGCCAGCAGCTTAGGTCAGGGTGGCTATGAGCTGTACTTC.

As for this clonotype: Germline is not matched at one junction end, which may reflect a read error. This chain connects TRBV12-3 or TRBV12-4 to TRBJ2-1; D possibly corresponds to TRBD2 (5 bases). The CDR3 sequence is 15 residues long. The CDR3 loop reads CASSFLTRDYIEQLF. In DNA form, the CDR3 reads TGTGCCAGCAGCTTTTTGACACGGGATTACATTGAGCAGTTGTTC.

On this clonotype itself: Likely a read error: the CDR3 ends without its conserved phenylalanine or tryptophan. The DNA is omitted, as the CDR3 cannot be located on it reliably, and the CDR3 follows TCRdb's listing. The rearrangement uses TRBV11-2 and TRBJ2-3; the D call TRBD2 from the table was never checked on the DNA. Germline V gene data show CDR1 as SGHAT and CDR2 as FQNNGV. The CDR3 length is 16 residues, termini included. CDR3 in amino acids: CASSSSGLAGVDTHYL.

This clonotype was counted between two and nine times. The junction departs from the called germline gene at one end, perhaps through a read error. The V gene is TRBV6-2 or TRBV6-3, the J gene TRBJ1-2; 7 nucleotides agree with TRBD1. The CDR3 runs 14 residues. Germline CDR1 is MNHEY and CDR2 is SVGEGT. The CDR3 DNA follows: TGTGCCAGCAGAAGACAGGGCGCGAACTATGGCTGCACCTTC. Its protein product is CASRRQGANYGCTF.

Of note for this clonotype: The final CDR3 position lacks the conserved phenylalanine or tryptophan, pointing to a likely read error. It is unclear where the CDR3 begins or ends on the DNA, so no DNA is shown, and the CDR3 is as TCRdb lists it. V usage is TRBV29-1 and J usage is TRBJ1-1; the DNA was not compared with TRBD1, the D call given in the table. Germline CDR1 SQVTM, CDR2 ANQGSEA. The CDR3 adds up to 15 amino acids, both ends counted. The chain's CDR3 is CSVGGGWSMNIEASY.

Points on this clonotype: An end of the junction differs from the germline gene, which may be a read error. This rearrangement joins TRBV6-5 to TRBJ2-5, with 7 bases aligning to TRBD1. Germline V lookup: CDR1 MNHEY, CDR2 SVGAGI. The CDR3 is made up of 12 amino acids. The CDR3, as DNA: TGTGCCAGCAGCTCCCAGGGGGAGACCCGGTACTTT. Translation: CASSSQGETRYF.

To note about this clonotype: A junction boundary mismatches the germline segment, possibly from a read error. The chain has TRBV14 and TRBJ2-1; 8 bases fit TRBD2. The CDR3 covers 13 residues. CDR1 is SGHDN, CDR2 FVKESK, per germline. The CDR3 reads CVSSFSGKYEQFF. The CDR3 region has the DNA TGTGTCAGCAGCTTTAGCGGGAAATATGAGCAGTTCTTC.

Points on this clonotype: The junction differs from germline at one of its ends, possibly a read error. V gene TRBV14 combines with J gene TRBJ2-6, with D unresolved. The CDR3 is 15 residues long. Germline V CDR1 and CDR2: SGHDN, FVKESK. DNA of the CDR3: TGTGCCAGCAGCCAAGACGCAGCTGGTGCCAACGTCTTGACTTTC. It yields the protein CASSQDAAGANVLTF.

The rearrangement uses TRBV24-1 and TRBJ2-3; 7 bases align to TRBD2. This CDR3 contains 16 residues. The trim removed 9 bases at V and 0 bases at J, leaving 11 bases unmatched. Per the germline V gene, CDR1 is KGHDR and CDR2 is SFDVKD. CDR3 sequence: CATYGRGTTSTDTQYF. DNA of the CDR3: TGTGCCACCTATGGGAGGGGAACGACTAGCACAGATACGCAGTATTTT.

Turning to this clonotype: Germline and junction disagree at one end, which may indicate a read error. The chain uses TRBV7-3 and TRBJ2-3; 7 bases line up with TRBD2. Looked up from germline, CDR1 is SGHTA and CDR2 is FQGTGA. The CDR3 consists of 14 residues. CDR3 DNA sequence: TGTGCCAGTAGCTTAATGGGGGGGTCAGATACGCAGTATTTT. Residues: CASSLMGGSDTQYF. Filled out from reference TRBV7-3 and TRBJ2-3, the complete variable domain reads GAGVSQTPSNKVTEKGKYVELRCDPISGHTALYWYRQSLGQGPEFLIYFQGTGAADDSGLPNDRFFAVRPEGSVSTLKIQRTERGDSAVYLCASSLMGGSDTQYFGPGTRLTVL.

Of note for this clonotype: Mismatch with germline at one junction end may stem from a read error. V and J are TRBV11-2 and TRBJ1-4, with 9 bases matching TRBD1. The germline CDR1 and CDR2 sequences are SGHAT and FQNNGV. The CDR3 is made up of 15 amino acids. CDR3 in DNA: TGTGCCTGCAGCGCCGGGACAGGGCTAAATGAAAAAATGTTTTTT. This sequence encodes CACSAGTGLNEKMFF.